One sample yielded the 24 T cell receptor beta chains listed below, sequenced in a study of T-cell reconstitution after alpha-beta-depleted transplantation in children. Library preparation (for TCRbeta) was performed with unique molecular identifiers. TCRdb re-called the PCR reads with MiXCR, one entry per CDR3 protein. Here the sample spans around 530,000 distinct CDR3 sequences, 32% being singletons. Material: PBMCs from the stem cell graft donor, obtained from the stem cell graft. Receptor source: a human donor who donated a stem cell graft to a child with aplastic anemia.

This clonotype has ten or more counts. The V and J genes are TRBV13 and TRBJ2-7, with no clear D. Looked up from germline, CDR1 is PRHDT and CDR2 is FYEKMQ (reference sequence). V was clipped by 4 bases and J by 2 bases, with 6 bases between them. The CDR3 runs 12 residues. Here the CDR3 DNA reads TGTGCCAGCAGCTCGGACGCCTACGAGCAGTACTTC. Encoded protein: CASSSDAYEQYF.

This clonotype showed up just a few times. This chain links TRBV11-3 with TRBJ2-2, with D perhaps matching TRBD1 (5 bases). This CDR3 is built from 15 residues. The V end lost 1 base, the J end lost 7 bases, and 13 bases lay between the germline ends. Germline V gives CDR1 SGHNT, CDR2 YENEEA. The CDR3 loop is CASSLVPGQVGELFF. In DNA form, the CDR3 reads TGTGCCAGCAGCTTAGTACCCGGACAAGTCGGGGAGCTGTTTTTT.

This clonotype occurred many times. V and J are TRBV7-2 and TRBJ2-1, with D perhaps matching TRBD2 (5 bases). The length of the CDR3 is 12 residues. V was cut by 3 bases and J by 9 bases, with 9 bases left in between. Germline CDR1 reads SGHTA; CDR2 reads FQGNSA. In DNA form, the CDR3 reads TGTGCCAGCAGCTTGCGGGTGGGTGAGCAGTTCTTC. This codes for CASSLRVGEQFF. The whole variable domain, remainder taken from reference TRBV7-2 and TRBJ2-1, is GAGVSQSPSNKVTEKGKDVELRCDPISGHTALYWYRQSLGQGLEFLIYFQGNSAPDKSGLPSDRFSAERTGGSVSTLTIQRTQQEDSAVYLCASSLRVGEQFFGPGTRLTVL.

This chain uses TRBV15 with TRBJ2-2; D may be TRBD1 (5 bases). Germline lookup yields CDR1 LNHNV and CDR2 YYDKDF (reference sequence). Trimming pared 0 bases from V and 6 bases from J, leaving 11 bases between. The CDR3 sequence is 15 residues long. The CDR3 region has the DNA TGTGCCACCAGCAGAGACAGGGTCCAGGCCGGGGAGCTGTTTTTT. Translating gives CATSRDRVQAGELFF.

The chain joins TRBV7-9 to TRBJ1-1; D gene uncertain. V lost 2 bases to trimming and J lost 11 bases, with 18 bases between them. Germline V gene lookup returns CDR1 SEHNR and CDR2 FQNEAQ (reference sequence). The CDR3 contains 14 residues. The CDR3 DNA sequence: TGTGCCAGCAGCTTACATAACAGAAATCCATCGGCTTTCTTT. As protein: CASSLHNRNPSAFF. Full variable domain (missing parts from reference TRBV7-9 and TRBJ1-1): DTGVSQNPRHKITKRGQNVTFRCDPISEHNRLYWYRQTLGQGPEFLTYFQNEAQLEKSRLLSDRFSAERPKGSFSTLEIQRTEQGDSAMYLCASSLHNRNPSAFFGQGTRLTVV.

The sample holds a few counts of this clonotype. V and J are TRBV12-3 or TRBV12-4 and TRBJ1-5; no firm D call. The germline V and J ends were trimmed by 3 bases and 9 bases, with 9 bases remaining between them. The CDR3 loop spans 12 amino acids. The CDR3 coding sequence is TGTGCCAGCAGTTTCCCCGGGTCGCCCCAGCATTTT. It translates to CASSFPGSPQHF.

The chain carries TRBV20-1 and TRBJ2-7; possibly TRBD2 for D (6 bases). The V gene lost 3 bases and the J gene lost 5 bases, with 17 bases spanning the gap. Germline V gene lookup returns CDR1 DFQATT and CDR2 SNEGSKA (reference sequence). CDR3 length: 14 amino acids. CDR3 loop: CSARTGSGRNEQYF. The DNA for the CDR3 is TGCAGTGCTAGGACCGGGAGTGGAAGGAACGAGCAGTACTTC.

The sample holds a few counts of this clonotype. This rearrangement joins TRBV7-2 to TRBJ2-4, with D tentatively TRBD1 (6 bases). V was trimmed by 5 bases and J by 0 bases, leaving 14 bases between them. The length of the CDR3 is 16 residues. Germline-derived CDR1 and CDR2 are SGHTA and FQGNSA. The CDR3 DNA is TGTGCCAGCAGCCCAATGGACAGATTAGCCAAAAACATTCAGTACTTC. Its translation: CASSPMDRLAKNIQYF.

The chain is built from TRBV27 and TRBJ1-5; no definite D call. Trimming pared 6 bases from V and 3 bases from J, leaving 12 bases between. The germline V gene has CDR1 MNHEY and CDR2 SMNVEV (reference sequence). This CDR3 comprises 14 residues. Here the CDR3 reads CASSLMRSNQPQHF. DNA of the CDR3: TGTGCCAGCAGCTTGATGCGCTCCAATCAGCCCCAGCATTTT.

A remark on this clonotype: Likely a read error: the CDR3 ends without its conserved phenylalanine or tryptophan. This chain links TRBV19 with TRBJ2-1, with unresolved D. Germline V gives CDR1 LNHDA, CDR2 SQIVND (reference sequence). The length of the CDR3 is 12 residues. CDR3 DNA: TGTGCCAGTGGTATCTGGCCCAATGAGCAGTTCTTG. This translates into CASGIWPNEQFL.

The V gene is TRBV19, the J gene TRBJ1-5; D is uncertain. The length of the CDR3 is 16 residues. The germline CDR1 and CDR2 sequences are LNHDA and SQIVND (reference sequence). V lost 1 base and J 2 bases, leaving 12 bases between the germline ends. CDR3 region: CASSIVEGLGNQPQHF. The CDR3 DNA follows: TGTGCCAGTAGTATAGTTGAGGGTTTGGGCAATCAGCCCCAGCATTTT. The whole variable domain, remainder taken from reference TRBV19 and TRBJ1-5, is DGGITQSPKYLFRKEGQNVTLSCEQNLNHDAMYWYRQDPGQGLRLIYYSQIVNDFQKGDIAEGYSVSREKKESFPLTVTSAQKNPTAFYLCASSIVEGLGNQPQHFGDGTRLSIL.

The chain is built from TRBV19 and TRBJ2-5; tentatively, D is TRBD1 or TRBD2 (7 bases each). Germline V lookup: CDR1 LNHDA, CDR2 SQIVND (reference sequence). V was clipped by 7 bases and J by 6 bases, with 18 bases between them. The CDR3 totals 14 residues. CDR3 sequence reads: CASTPGGGLKTQYF. CDR3 in DNA: TGTGCCAGTACTCCAGGGGGAGGGTTGAAGACCCAGTACTTC.

This chain connects TRBV5-1 to TRBJ2-5; D not certain. CDR1 and CDR2 (germline): SGHRS, YFSETQ. V lost 4 bases and J 5 bases, leaving 18 bases between the germline ends. This CDR3 is 15 amino acids long. CDR3 sequence reads: CASSLDWEFTETQYF. CDR3 in DNA: TGCGCCAGCAGCCTCGACTGGGAATTTACGGAGACCCAGTACTTC.

This clonotype was counted at least ten times. The V and J genes are TRBV2 and TRBJ2-4, with TRBD2 as a possible D gene (6 bases). Between the trimmed V and J ends, which lost 6 bases and 1 base, there was a span of 19 bases. The CDR3 totals 17 residues. From germline, CDR1 is SNHLY and CDR2 FYNNEI. CDR3 in amino acids: CASSAYGTGGAKNIQYF. For the CDR3, the DNA is TGTGCCAGCAGCGCCTACGGGACTGGGGGGGCCAAAAACATTCAGTACTTC.

V usage is TRBV7-9 and J usage is TRBJ2-1; no reliable D call. The CDR3 is 15 residues long. CDR1 SEHNR and CDR2 FQNEAQ come from the germline V gene (reference sequence). Trimming removed 0 bases from V and 7 bases from J, with 13 bases in between. The CDR3 here is CASSLAGNVGNEQFF. The CDR3, as DNA: TGTGCCAGCAGCTTAGCGGGAAACGTGGGAAATGAGCAGTTCTTC.

In its sample, this clonotype was seen a few times. This chain links TRBV30 with TRBJ2-1; D ambiguous. V was pared by 3 bases and J by 13 bases, with 22 bases between. CDR1 is GTSNPN and CDR2 is SVGIG in the germline V gene (reference sequence). The CDR3 loop spans 14 amino acids. CDR3 coding DNA: TGTGCCTGGAGGGCATCGGGTTGGGATTATGGTCAGTTCTTC. Translated, it gives CAWRASGWDYGQFF.

The J gene is TRBJ2-1, the V gene TRBV5-1; perhaps D is TRBD1 or TRBD2 (6 bases each). The germline CDR1 and CDR2 sequences are SGHRS and YFSETQ. Trimming removed 6 bases from V and 3 bases from J, with 16 bases in between. This CDR3 region has 15 residues. CDR3 protein: CASTAAGQDYNEQFF. In DNA form, the CDR3 reads TGCGCCAGCACCGCGGCGGGACAAGACTACAATGAGCAGTTCTTC.

This clonotype has a handful of counts. The V and J genes are TRBV28 and TRBJ2-1; 8 bases map to TRBD1. Germline-derived CDR1 and CDR2 are MDHEN and SYDVKM. The CDR3 is 14 residues long. V lost 1 base to trimming and J lost 9 bases; unmatched junction nucleotides: 5. As DNA, the CDR3 is TGTGCCAGCAGTTTATCAGACAGGGGAGGTGAGCAGTTCTTC. It is translated as CASSLSDRGGEQFF.

The rearrangement joins TRBV7-9 to TRBJ1-4; TRBD1 aligns across 8 bases. This CDR3 is built from 17 residues. Trimming cost V 2 bases and J 8 bases; bases outside gene matches: 13. Germline V gene lookup returns CDR1 SEHNR and CDR2 FQNEAQ (reference sequence). The CDR3 DNA is TGTGCCAGCAGCTTAAGGAAAGGGACAGGTGGCGGAGAAAAACTGTTTTTT. Protein: CASSLRKGTGGGEKLFF.

The chain has TRBV25-1 and TRBJ2-3; tentative D call: TRBD2 (6 bases). The CDR3 covers 15 residues. CDR1 MGHDK and CDR2 SYGVNS come from the germline V gene. Between the trimmed V and J ends, which lost 3 bases and 3 bases, there was a span of 13 bases. The CDR3 DNA is TGTGCCAGCAGTGACGGGACTCCCGGGACAGATACGCAGTATTTT. It encodes CASSDGTPGTDTQYF.

This clonotype occurred a few times. The chain couples TRBV10-3 to TRBJ1-5, with TRBD1 as a possible D gene (5 bases). Trimming took 2 bases from V and 3 from J, leaving 8 bases between them. The CDR3 contains 14 residues. Looked up from germline, CDR1 is ENHRY and CDR2 is SYGVKD. The CDR3 loop reads CAISERGYNQPQHF. The CDR3 region has the DNA TGTGCCATCAGTGAGCGGGGGTACAATCAGCCCCAGCATTTT.

This chain links TRBV29-1 with TRBJ1-2; a possible D gene is TRBD1 (5 bases). This CDR3 spans 9 amino acids. Germline V gene sequence: CDR1 SQVTM, CDR2 ANQGSEA. Trimming took 3 bases from V and 13 from J, leaving 9 bases between them. The CDR3 protein is CSVDAGGTF. The CDR3 region has the DNA TGCAGCGTTGACGCGGGGGGCACCTTC.

This clonotype was seen more than once but under ten times. The gene calls are TRBV20-1 and TRBJ1-5, with 9 bases that match TRBD1. The V gene's germline CDR1 is DFQATT and CDR2 SNEGSKA (reference sequence). The CDR3 has 14 residues. Trimming removed 3 bases from V and 5 bases from J; junction bases left unmatched: 5. The CDR3 loop is CSASAGQGYQPQHF. The CDR3 DNA follows: TGCAGTGCTAGTGCGGGACAGGGTTATCAGCCCCAGCATTTT.

This clonotype was seen more than once but under ten times. The V call is TRBV30, the J call TRBJ1-5, with 8 bases that match TRBD1. V lost 2 bases, J lost 0 bases, and 3 bases stayed unmatched. The CDR3 runs to 15 residues. Germline V gene data show CDR1 as GTSNPN and CDR2 as SVGIG (reference sequence). This CDR3 is CAWSTGGYSNQPQHF. CDR3 nucleotides: TGTGCCTGGAGTACAGGGGGATATAGCAATCAGCCCCAGCATTTT. Drawing the rest from reference TRBV30 and TRBJ1-5, the complete variable domain is SQTIHQWPATLVQPVGSPLSLECTVEGTSNPNLYWYRQAAGRGLQLLFYSVGIGQISSEVPQNLSASRPQDRQFILSSKKLLLSDSGFYLCAWSTGGYSNQPQHFGDGTRLSIL.